The source of this T cell receptor (beta chain) is a study of CD8+ T cells in alopecia areata. Study-level information: The duration of tofacitinib was 6 to 18 months, with 6 months off drug afterward.

The study team obtained lesional scalp punch biopsies and peripheral blood from alopecia areata patients. A FACSAria was used to sort CD4+ and CD8+ T cells. These cells came from PBMCs. RNA, once extracted, was reverse transcribed into cDNA for use as the sequencing template. Clones were read by immunoSEQ multiplex PCR, and TCRdb kept only the in-frame ones, dropping some. The table lists 150,000 or so clones, around half of them singletons. Germline lookup yields CDR1 SGDLS and CDR2 YYNGEE. Trimming left V 3 bases short and J 7 bases short, with 14 bases between. The CDR3 has 14 residues. This clone was recorded only once.

The input for sequencing was CD8+ T cells sorted from blood, taken at week 0. The chain couples TRBV9 to TRBJ1-5, with D possibly TRBD1 on 5 matching bases. This TCR was recovered from a human donor with alopecia areata. CDR3 in DNA: TGTGCCAGCAGCGAAGGACAAAGGGGCCAGCCCCAGCATTTT. This translates into CASSEGQRGQPQHF.